What follows are 27 T cell receptor beta chains derived from one specimen sequenced in a study of T cells in localized non-small cell lung cancer. This table comes from immunoSEQ multiplex PCR, and its TCRdb copy is limited to in-frame clones, with some not included. The table records about 78,000 clones, about four fifths of them present only once. Sequences were derived from peripheral blood, sampled before any cancer treatment. The receptor set was obtained from a man between 40 and 70 years old with stage I lung adenocarcinoma.

The V gene is TRBV4-1, the J gene TRBJ1-3, with no clear D. The V end lost 4 bases, the J end lost 0 bases, and 13 bases lay between the germline ends. Germline V gives CDR1 MGHRA, CDR2 YSYEKL. The CDR3 has 16 amino acids. CDR3 nucleotide sequence: TGCGCCAGCAGCCCTCGAGAAGGGAACTCTGGAAACACCATATATTTT. This sequence encodes CASSPREGNSGNTIYF.

CDR3 bases: TGTGCCATCAGTGAGTCGTACGGGGCAGAAGCTTTCTTT. Residues: CAISESYGAEAFF. J is TRBJ1-1 and V is TRBV10-3; TRBD1 might be the D (5 bases). Germline V lookup: CDR1 ENHRY, CDR2 SYGVKD. The CDR3 loop spans 13 amino acids. Between the trimmed V and J ends, which lost 0 bases and 8 bases, there was a span of 10 bases.

The chain combines TRBV6-1 with TRBJ1-5, with 11 bases fitting TRBD1. Germline-derived CDR1 and CDR2 are MNHNS and SASEGT. This CDR3 comprises 17 residues. V lost 4 bases and J lost 7; bases outside the gene matches: 12. The chain's CDR3 is CASSAKMGTGGQQPQHF. The CDR3, as DNA: TGTGCCAGCAGTGCTAAAATGGGGACAGGGGGTCAACAGCCCCAGCATTTT.

The chain employs TRBV25-1 and TRBJ2-1; D not resolved. Trimming pared 6 bases from V and 5 bases from J, leaving 11 bases between. The V gene's germline CDR1 is MGHDK and CDR2 SYGVNS. This CDR3 comprises 13 residues. This chain's CDR3 is CASSNRLDNEQFF. In nucleotides, the CDR3 is TGTGCCAGCAGCAACCGGTTGGACAATGAGCAGTTCTTC.

This clone was counted only a few times. The chain couples TRBV29-1 to TRBJ1-1; D gene uncertain. The CDR3 runs 15 residues. Germline V gene lookup returns CDR1 SQVTM and CDR2 ANQGSEA. V lost 7 bases and J lost 4, with 22 bases in between. CDR3 protein: CSGTGPSSTFTEAFF. Written as DNA, the CDR3 is TGCAGCGGGACCGGGCCATCAAGCACGTTCACTGAAGCTTTCTTT.

This clone came up a few times. This chain connects TRBV6-5 to TRBJ1-2; D gene unclear. CDR3 length: 13 residues. In germline, CDR1 is MNHEY, CDR2 SVGAGI. V was shortened by 6 bases and J by 4 bases, with 12 bases between the two germline ends. The CDR3 bases are TGTGCCAGCAGCCCGGGAGACTTCTATGGCTACACCTTC. This codes for CASSPGDFYGYTF.

This clone was observed once. The rearrangement uses TRBV6-6 and TRBJ1-3; the D is unclear. Germline assignment: CDR1 MNHNY and CDR2 SVGAGI (reference sequence). Trimming took off 7 bases at V and 0 bases at J, with 16 bases between the two ends. The CDR3 contains 16 residues. CDR3 sequence (DNA): TGTGCCAGCAATCGACCTACTAGCGGCTCTGGAAACACCATATATTTT. Translating it yields CASNRPTSGSGNTIYF.

The chain has TRBV18 and TRBJ2-1; D possibly matches TRBD1 or TRBD2 (5 bases each). The V gene lost 3 bases and the J gene lost 6 bases, with 18 bases spanning the gap. CDR1 is KGHSH, CDR2 LQKENI, per germline. The CDR3 totals 16 residues. The DNA of the CDR3 is TGTGCCAGCTCACCTCCGGGATTTCAGGGAGCCAATGAGCAGTTCTTC. Amino acids: CASSPPGFQGANEQFF. Filled out from reference TRBV18 and TRBJ2-1, the complete variable domain reads NAGVMQNPRHLVRRRGQEARLRCSPMKGHSHVYWYRQLPEEGLKFMVYLQKENIIDESGMPKERFSAEFPKEGPSILRIQQVVRGDSAAYFCASSPPGFQGANEQFFGPGTRLTVL.

V is TRBV18 and J is TRBJ1-2, with a tentative D call TRBD1 (5 bases). V lost 8 bases to trimming and J lost 3 bases, with 19 bases between them. Germline-derived CDR1 and CDR2 are KGHSH and LQKENI. CDR3 length equals 15 residues. As DNA, the CDR3 is TGTGCCAGCGTAGTGACCGGGACGATTGACTATGGCTACACCTTC. Translating gives CASVVTGTIDYGYTF.

In this sample, this clone turned up once. The chain's CDR3 is CAISGEGLAGSTDTQYF. The CDR3 bases are TGTGCCATCAGTGGGGAGGGGCTAGCGGGGTCCACAGATACGCAGTATTTT. This chain uses TRBV10-3 with TRBJ2-3, with 9 bases lining up with TRBD2. The germline V gene has CDR1 ENHRY and CDR2 SYGVKD. This CDR3 has 17 residues. V shed 4 bases and J 2 bases; nucleotides not matched to a gene: 10.

The count of this clone is one. The CDR3 region is CATSRDRSLFGDEQFF. As DNA, the CDR3 is TGTGCCACCAGCAGAGATAGGTCATTATTTGGGGATGAGCAGTTCTTC. The rearrangement links TRBV15 to TRBJ2-1; D is uncertain. There are 16 residues in the CDR3. The V end was cut by 0 bases, the J end by 8 bases, with 17 bases between. The germline V gene encodes CDR1 LNHNV and CDR2 YYDKDF (reference sequence). Together with reference TRBV15 and TRBJ2-1, the CDR3 gives the full variable domain: DAMVIQNPRYQVTQFGKPVTLSCSQTLNHNVMYWYQQKSSQAPKLLFHYYDKDFNNEADTPDNFQSRRPNTSFCFLDIRSPGLGDTAMYLCATSRDRSLFGDEQFFGPGTRLTVL.

The rearrangement links TRBV19 to TRBJ2-3, with TRBD2 matching 8 bases. The J segment lost 8 bases and the V segment lost 2 bases, leaving 9 bases of the junction unmatched. The CDR3 contains 15 residues. CDR1 is LNHDA, CDR2 SQIVND, per germline (reference sequence). This CDR3 is CASSISSRGGGTQYF. The DNA of the CDR3 is TGTGCCAGTAGTATATCTTCCCGGGGGGGTGGTACGCAGTATTTT.

The chain uses TRBV7-3 and TRBJ2-7, with 7 bases fitting TRBD1. CDR1 is SGHTA and CDR2 is FQGTGA in the germline V gene. V was clipped by 6 bases and J by 2 bases; unmatched bases: 10. CDR3 size: 15 residues. Here the CDR3 DNA reads TGTGCCAGCAGTCTGACAGGGTATCGAACCTACGAGCAGTACTTC. As protein: CASSLTGYRTYEQYF.

The chain carries TRBV11-2 and TRBJ2-2; 8 bases are a match to TRBD1. This CDR3 spans 14 amino acids. Germline-derived CDR1 and CDR2 are SGHAT and FQNNGV. The V and J ends lost 5 bases and 7 bases, in that order; junction bases with no gene match: 6. As DNA, the CDR3 is TGTGCCAGCAGCCCGGACAGGGTCGGCGGGGAGCTGTTTTTT. It encodes CASSPDRVGGELFF.

V is TRBV10-1 and J is TRBJ2-2, with a tentative D call TRBD1 (6 bases). Germline CDR1 is WNHNN and CDR2 is SYGVQD (reference sequence). Trimming removed 0 bases at V and 7 bases at J, with 6 bases between. The CDR3 is made up of 13 amino acids. CDR3 residues: CASSESQGGELFF. The CDR3 DNA is TGCGCCAGCAGTGAGTCACAGGGCGGGGAGCTGTTTTTT.

The chain couples TRBV27 to TRBJ2-3; D is tentatively TRBD1 or TRBD2 (5 bases each). The CDR3 loop spans 14 amino acids. Germline CDR1 reads MNHEY; CDR2 reads SMNVEV (reference sequence). With 7 bases removed from V and 0 bases from J, the gap between germline ends came to 11 bases. The CDR3 region has the DNA TGTGCCAGCACCCGAGGGGAGAGCACAGATACGCAGTATTTT. Translating it yields CASTRGESTDTQYF.

This chain connects TRBV28 to TRBJ1-5; possible D gene TRBD1, 6 bases. CDR1 is MDHEN, CDR2 SYDVKM, per germline. V dropped 3 bases and J dropped 0 bases, with 12 bases sitting between them. The CDR3 runs to 16 residues. The CDR3 protein is CASSFPGVSSNQPQHF. The CDR3 DNA reads TGTGCCAGCAGTTTCCCAGGGGTGAGTAGCAATCAGCCCCAGCATTTT. Full variable domain (outside the CDR3, taken from reference TRBV28 and TRBJ1-5): DVKVTQSSRYLVKRTGEKVFLECVQDMDHENMFWYRQDPGLGLRLIYFSYDVKMKEKGDIPEGYSVSREKKERFSLILESASTNQTSMYLCASSFPGVSSNQPQHFGDGTRLSIL.

The chain couples TRBV29-1 to TRBJ1-2, with 12 bases identical to TRBD1. With 0 bases clipped from V and 7 bases from J, the junction kept 6 bases outside the gene matches. The CDR3 contains 15 residues. Germline V gene lookup returns CDR1 SQVTM and CDR2 ANQGSEA. The chain's CDR3 is CSVEDPGQGAVGYTF. CDR3 sequence (DNA): TGCAGCGTTGAAGATCCGGGACAGGGGGCTGTTGGCTACACCTTC.

This chain joins TRBV15 and TRBJ2-4, with TRBD2 matching over 9 bases. Germline lookup yields CDR1 LNHNV and CDR2 YYDKDF (reference sequence). The CDR3 covers 18 residues. Trimming took 0 bases from V and 1 from J; bases not matched to a gene: 7. The CDR3 is CATSRDQIAGAAKNIQYF. The CDR3 DNA reads as TGTGCCACCAGCAGAGACCAAATAGCGGGAGCGGCCAAAAACATTCAGTACTTC.

The chain links TRBV7-9 to TRBJ2-1, with 13 bases lining up with TRBD2. The CDR3 totals 15 residues. V lost 6 bases and J lost 8; bases outside the gene matches: 7. Germline V gene lookup returns CDR1 SEHNR and CDR2 FQNEAQ (reference sequence). The CDR3 DNA reads as TGTGCCAGCAGTTCCGGACTAGCGGGAGTCGATGAGCAGTTCTTC. The encoded protein is CASSSGLAGVDEQFF. The whole variable domain, remainder taken from reference TRBV7-9 and TRBJ2-1, is DTGVSQNPRHKITKRGQNVTFRCDPISEHNRLYWYRQTLGQGPEFLTYFQNEAQLEKSRLLSDRFSAERPKGSFSTLEIQRTEQGDSAMYLCASSSGLAGVDEQFFGPGTRLTVL.

This chain joins TRBV19 and TRBJ1-1; 7 bases match TRBD1. Germline assignment: CDR1 LNHDA and CDR2 SQIVND (reference sequence). V lost 5 bases and J lost 4; bases outside the gene matches: 4. This CDR3 is 13 amino acids long. The CDR3: CASSHDRATEAFF. The CDR3 DNA reads as TGTGCCAGTAGTCACGACAGGGCCACTGAAGCTTTCTTT.

This chain connects TRBV7-9 to TRBJ2-1, with no clear D. From germline, CDR1 is SEHNR and CDR2 FQNEAQ (reference sequence). This CDR3 has 15 amino acids. V was pared by 1 base and J by 3 bases, with 10 bases between. The CDR3 DNA sequence: TGTGCCAGCAGCTTAGATCTAGGTGGCTACAATGAGCAGTTCTTC. Amino acid sequence: CASSLDLGGYNEQFF.

This chain uses TRBV28 with TRBJ1-2; D gene unclear. This CDR3 is 11 amino acids long. V was clipped by 4 bases and J by 8 bases, with 8 bases between them. Germline assignment: CDR1 MDHEN and CDR2 SYDVKM. Written as DNA, the CDR3 is TGTGCCAGCAGTTCAGGATGGGGCTACACCTTC. It is translated as CASSSGWGYTF.

The rearrangement links TRBV29-1 to TRBJ1-1; D perhaps matches TRBD1 (6 bases). The V end lost 4 bases, the J end lost 7 bases, and 13 bases lay between the germline ends. This CDR3 contains 12 residues. The germline gives CDR1 SQVTM, CDR2 ANQGSEA. DNA of the CDR3: TGCAGCGTTGTTAGGACAGACGGTGAAGCTTTCTTT. This sequence encodes CSVVRTDGEAFF.

The V gene is TRBV19, the J gene TRBJ1-1; D remains ambiguous. V was shortened by 8 bases and J by 0 bases, with 13 bases between the two germline ends. CDR1 is LNHDA, CDR2 SQIVND, per germline (reference sequence). This CDR3 is built from 14 residues. The CDR3 reads CASYKDGLNTEAFF. As DNA, the CDR3 is TGTGCCAGTTATAAGGACGGATTGAACACTGAAGCTTTCTTT.

This chain connects TRBV15 to TRBJ1-5; 8 bases are a match to TRBD1. The V and J ends lost 6 bases and 1 base, in that order; junction bases with no gene match: 5. Looked up from germline, CDR1 is LNHNV and CDR2 is YYDKDF (reference sequence). There are 15 residues in the CDR3. CDR3 sequence (DNA): TGTGCCACCAGGCGGGACAGGACAAGCAATCAGCCCCAGCATTTT. It is translated as CATRRDRTSNQPQHF.

The genes are TRBV7-8 and TRBJ2-5, with TRBD2 matching over 11 bases. J was trimmed by 0 bases and V by 5 bases; bases with no gene match: 8. In germline, CDR1 is SGHVS, CDR2 FQNEAQ. The CDR3 runs to 17 residues. CDR3 sequence (DNA): TGTGCCAGCAGCCCTGGGGTAGCGGGGGGGTACCAAGAGACCCAGTACTTC. It codes for CASSPGVAGGYQETQYF.